The clone carrying this T cell receptor (beta chain) was counted once. Its antigen remains unidentified. The data are from a study of cytomegalovirus exposure and HLA in healthy donors. Study in general: An early release of data contained roughly 90 million unique TCRs, which came from HLA-typed donors.

Study outcomes and limitations: There were reportedly fewer N-insertions in an Asian-associated ancestry cluster than the roughly 700-donor mean, in a later analysis. According to reports, the classifier identified cytomegalovirus status with high specificity and sensitivity. It was in a later analysis that TCR association rates were seen to vary by HLA locus, highest for DRB1 and lowest for HLA-C.

Amplification used 60 Vbeta primers and 13 Jbeta primers. Clones were read by immunoSEQ multiplex PCR, and TCRdb kept only the in-frame ones, dropping some. The sample yields some 170,000 clones, roughly 76% seen once. The source is a woman younger than 35 in good health and CMV-seropositive. Sample: PBMCs.

The CDR3 spells CASSQLSYYEQYF. The CDR3 DNA reads TGTGCCAGCAGCCAATTGTCCTACTACGAGCAGTACTTC. V is TRBV7-6 and J is TRBJ2-7; D gene ambiguous. CDR1 is SGHVS and CDR2 is FNYEAQ in the germline V gene. The ends were cut back, 5 bases at V and 3 bases at J, with 11 bases in the middle. The CDR3 has 13 residues.